A selection of T cell receptor beta chains follows, all from one sample in a study of T cell repertoires in cytomegalovirus infection. TCRdb used MiXCR to reprocess the reads, holding one entry per CDR3 protein. This repertoire shows hundreds of thousands of distinct CDR3 sequences, 24% found once; its top ten account for 8%. The sample comprised CD8+ T cells from PBMCs. Every receptor here comes from a human donor in good health (CMV status not recorded). Some clones in this sample may be carry-over from other donors' samples. Each CDR3 is given with its conserved first and last residue. The order of the fields is D gene, clone size, J gene, V gene, CDR3 protein, CDR3 DNA. A D gene is named only where the DNA matches it firmly. Size is omitted from some rows. Given values are once, few, many or a class for expanded clones.

D gene: TRBD2; clone size: NA; J gene: TRBJ2-3; V gene: TRBV14; CDR3 protein: CASSQEVGLAADTQYF; CDR3 DNA: TGTGCCAGCAGCCAAGAGGTGGGACTAGCCGCAGATACGCAGTATTTT
D gene: TRBD2; clone size: NA; J gene: TRBJ2-3; V gene: TRBV7-9; CDR3 protein: CAAEPSGADTQYF; CDR3 DNA: TGTGCCGCGGAGCCCAGCGGGGCAGATACGCAGTATTTT
D gene: NA; clone size: few; J gene: TRBJ2-2; V gene: TRBV7-2; CDR3 protein: CASSSPPGLGNTGELFF; CDR3 DNA: TGTGCCAGCAGCTCCCCCCCCGGATTAGGTAACACCGGGGAGCTGTTTTTT
D gene: TRBD2; clone size: many; J gene: TRBJ2-7; V gene: TRBV11-2; CDR3 protein: CASSLDLLGGGTYEQYF; CDR3 DNA: TGTGCCAGCAGCTTAGATCTCCTGGGCGGGGGGACATACGAGCAGTACTTC
D gene: TRBD1; clone size: few; J gene: TRBJ2-1; V gene: TRBV10-3; CDR3 protein: CAISDPDRGLFHLDYNEQFF; CDR3 DNA: TGTGCCATCAGTGACCCCGACAGGGGGCTCTTCCACTTGGACTACAATGAGCAGTTCTTC
D gene: NA; clone size: few; J gene: TRBJ2-1; V gene: TRBV15; CDR3 protein: CATSRDLDGVTYNEQFF; CDR3 DNA: TGTGCCACCAGCAGAGATCTAGATGGGGTTACCTACAATGAGCAGTTCTTC
D gene: NA; clone size: many; J gene: TRBJ2-2; V gene: TRBV7-2; CDR3 protein: CASSPGLATGELFF; CDR3 DNA: TGTGCCAGCAGCCCAGGGTTGGCGACCGGGGAGCTGTTTTTT
D gene: TRBD1; clone size: many; J gene: TRBJ2-2; V gene: TRBV27; CDR3 protein: CATQGASSNTGELFF; CDR3 DNA: TGTGCCACTCAGGGGGCGTCCTCGAACACCGGGGAGCTGTTTTTT
D gene: TRBD2; clone size: few; J gene: TRBJ2-2; V gene: TRBV2; CDR3 protein: CASRGTSGATNTGELFF; CDR3 DNA: TGTGCCAGCAGGGGGACTAGCGGGGCTACGAACACCGGGGAGCTGTTTTTT
D gene: NA; clone size: NA; J gene: TRBJ2-7; V gene: TRBV10-3; CDR3 protein: CATREDEQYF; CDR3 DNA: TGTGCCACACGAGAGGACGAGCAGTACTTC
D gene: NA; clone size: few; J gene: TRBJ2-3; V gene: TRBV19; CDR3 protein: CASDEGDTQYF; CDR3 DNA: TGTGCCAGCGACGAGGGAGATACGCAGTATTTT
D gene: TRBD1; clone size: NA; J gene: TRBJ2-2; V gene: TRBV20-1; CDR3 protein: CSATGGTGVLGELFF; CDR3 DNA: TGCAGTGCCACAGGGGGGACAGGGGTGTTGGGGGAGCTGTTTTTT
D gene: TRBD2; clone size: many; J gene: TRBJ2-1; V gene: TRBV5-4; CDR3 protein: CASSLPTSGNEQFF; CDR3 DNA: TGTGCCAGCAGCTTGCCAACTAGCGGCAATGAGCAGTTCTTC
D gene: NA; clone size: once; J gene: TRBJ2-5; V gene: TRBV2; CDR3 protein: CATKLQTQYF; CDR3 DNA: TGTGCCACCAAACTCCAGACCCAGTACTTC
D gene: NA; clone size: few; J gene: TRBJ2-1; V gene: TRBV6-6; CDR3 protein: CASTPVPGSNEQFF; CDR3 DNA: TGTGCCAGCACCCCTGTGCCAGGATCAAATGAGCAGTTCTTC
D gene: NA; clone size: few; J gene: TRBJ1-1; V gene: TRBV6-6; CDR3 protein: CASRGDGTFF; CDR3 DNA: TGTGCCAGTCGAGGGGACGGGACTTTCTTT
D gene: NA; clone size: few; J gene: TRBJ1-2; V gene: TRBV15; CDR3 protein: CATNYIKGGYGYTF; CDR3 DNA: TGTGCCACCAACTACATAAAGGGTGGCTATGGCTACACCTTC
D gene: NA; clone size: NA; J gene: TRBJ1-1; V gene: TRBV24-1; CDR3 protein: CATGARGRTEAFF; CDR3 DNA: TGTGCCACCGGAGCCCGGGGGCGTACTGAAGCTTTCTTT
D gene: NA; clone size: NA; J gene: TRBJ1-1; V gene: TRBV12-5; CDR3 protein: CASGYGQSTEAFF; CDR3 DNA: TGTGCTAGTGGTTACGGACAATCAACTGAAGCTTTCTTT
D gene: NA; clone size: few; J gene: TRBJ1-1; V gene: TRBV12-5; CDR3 protein: CASGLGASEAFF; CDR3 DNA: TGTGCTAGTGGTTTGGGGGCTTCTGAAGCTTTCTTT
D gene: NA; clone size: few; J gene: TRBJ1-4; V gene: TRBV10-3; CDR3 protein: CAISDPNEKLFF; CDR3 DNA: TGTGCCATCAGTGATCCTAATGAAAAACTGTTTTTT
D gene: NA; clone size: NA; J gene: TRBJ2-7; V gene: TRBV7-9; CDR3 protein: CASALPYGRHMEQYF; CDR3 DNA: TGTGCCAGCGCTCTTCCTTACGGGCGGCATATGGAGCAGTACTTC
D gene: NA; clone size: few; J gene: TRBJ1-2; V gene: TRBV6-5; CDR3 protein: CASSYSVGQGYGYTF; CDR3 DNA: TGTGCCAGCAGTTACTCTGTGGGGCAGGGCTATGGCTACACCTTC
D gene: TRBD2; clone size: few; J gene: TRBJ2-1; V gene: TRBV6-5; CDR3 protein: CASSFSAGSAYNEQFF; CDR3 DNA: TGTGCCAGCAGTTTTTCAGCGGGGTCGGCCTACAATGAGCAGTTCTTC
D gene: TRBD1; clone size: many; J gene: TRBJ1-1; V gene: TRBV7-2; CDR3 protein: CASSFDSGGLAEAFF; CDR3 DNA: TGTGCCAGCAGCTTCGATTCAGGGGGCCTCGCTGAAGCTTTCTTT
D gene: TRBD1; clone size: many; J gene: TRBJ1-2; V gene: TRBV7-6; CDR3 protein: CASSLGRGPDGYTF; CDR3 DNA: TGTGCCAGCAGCTTAGGGAGGGGGCCAGATGGCTACACCTTC
D gene: NA; clone size: few; J gene: TRBJ1-4; V gene: TRBV5-1; CDR3 protein: CASSFEWTENEKLFF; CDR3 DNA: TGCGCCAGCAGCTTTGAATGGACAGAAAATGAAAAACTGTTTTTT
D gene: NA; clone size: NA; J gene: TRBJ2-2; V gene: TRBV6-2/TRBV6-3; CDR3 protein: CASSYSSPGRAGELFF; CDR3 DNA: TGTGCCAGCAGTTACTCGAGCCCCGGGCGGGCCGGGGAGCTGTTTTTT
D gene: NA; clone size: NA; J gene: TRBJ2-1; V gene: TRBV4-1; CDR3 protein: CASGITGYNEQFF; CDR3 DNA: TGCGCCAGCGGCATAACCGGCTACAATGAGCAGTTCTTC
D gene: TRBD1; clone size: NA; J gene: TRBJ1-2; V gene: TRBV7-9; CDR3 protein: CASSPRTGTTDYGYTF; CDR3 DNA: TGTGCCAGCAGCCCGCGGACAGGGACGACGGACTATGGCTACACCTTC
D gene: NA; clone size: many; J gene: TRBJ2-1; V gene: TRBV7-8; CDR3 protein: CASSLLLSSYNEQFF; CDR3 DNA: TGTGCCAGCAGCTTACTCCTGAGCTCCTACAATGAGCAGTTCTTC
D gene: TRBD1; clone size: NA; J gene: TRBJ2-4; V gene: TRBV7-6; CDR3 protein: CASSAGTDLAKNIQYF; CDR3 DNA: TGTGCCAGCAGCGCTGGGACAGATTTAGCCAAAAACATTCAGTACTTC
D gene: NA; clone size: many; J gene: TRBJ2-3; V gene: TRBV7-2; CDR3 protein: CASSLAKSADTQYF; CDR3 DNA: TGTGCCAGCAGCCTCGCGAAATCCGCAGATACGCAGTATTTT
D gene: TRBD2; clone size: NA; J gene: TRBJ2-1; V gene: TRBV6-6; CDR3 protein: CASIETSGGPLNEQFF; CDR3 DNA: TGTGCCAGCATCGAGACTAGCGGGGGGCCCTTGAATGAGCAGTTCTTC
D gene: NA; clone size: many; J gene: TRBJ2-3; V gene: TRBV5-1; CDR3 protein: CASSWWDGSTDTQYF; CDR3 DNA: TGCGCCAGCAGCTGGTGGGACGGCAGCACAGATACGCAGTATTTT
D gene: NA; clone size: NA; J gene: TRBJ1-1; V gene: TRBV19; CDR3 protein: CASTTRPPGVEAFF; CDR3 DNA: TGTGCCAGTACCACACGACCTCCAGGGGTAGAAGCTTTCTTT
D gene: NA; clone size: many; J gene: TRBJ1-1; V gene: TRBV7-2; CDR3 protein: CASILGGWEAFF; CDR3 DNA: TGTGCCAGCATCCTCGGGGGGTGGGAAGCTTTCTTT
D gene: NA; clone size: few; J gene: TRBJ2-5; V gene: TRBV12-3/TRBV12-4; CDR3 protein: CASSSVGTQYF; CDR3 DNA: TGTGCCAGCAGTTCGGTTGGGACCCAGTACTTC
D gene: TRBD1; clone size: NA; J gene: TRBJ2-7; V gene: TRBV5-1; CDR3 protein: CASSLEGQNPYEQYF; CDR3 DNA: TGCGCCAGCAGCTTGGAGGGACAGAATCCCTACGAGCAGTACTTC
D gene: NA; clone size: many; J gene: TRBJ1-2; V gene: TRBV7-9; CDR3 protein: CASSPSGRDRLVYGYTF; CDR3 DNA: TGTGCCAGCAGCCCTTCCGGACGGGACCGACTCGTTTATGGCTACACCTTC
D gene: TRBD1; clone size: NA; J gene: TRBJ2-3; V gene: TRBV7-2; CDR3 protein: CASSLEAPGGTDTQYF; CDR3 DNA: TGTGCCAGCAGCTTAGAGGCCCCAGGGGGAACAGATACGCAGTATTTT
D gene: TRBD2; clone size: few; J gene: TRBJ2-3; V gene: TRBV6-2/TRBV6-3; CDR3 protein: CASSPGASGGLF; CDR3 DNA: TGTGCCAGCAGCCCCGGGGCTAGCGGGGGACTTTTT
D gene: NA; clone size: many; J gene: TRBJ1-2; V gene: TRBV12-3/TRBV12-4; CDR3 protein: CASRIDSGTGYTF; CDR3 DNA: TGTGCCAGCAGAATTGACAGTGGGACCGGCTACACCTTC
D gene: NA; clone size: few; J gene: TRBJ2-7; V gene: TRBV20-1; CDR3 protein: CSARVWDTYEQYF; CDR3 DNA: TGCAGTGCTAGAGTGTGGGACACCTACGAGCAGTACTTC
D gene: TRBD1; clone size: many; J gene: TRBJ2-7; V gene: TRBV6-2/TRBV6-3; CDR3 protein: CASIQGQGYHEQYF; CDR3 DNA: TGTGCCAGCATTCAGGGACAGGGCTACCACGAGCAGTACTTC
D gene: NA; clone size: few; J gene: TRBJ2-1; V gene: TRBV7-9; CDR3 protein: CASNSPDRRSYNEQFF; CDR3 DNA: TGTGCCAGCAACTCCCCTGACAGGCGGAGCTACAATGAGCAGTTCTTC
D gene: NA; clone size: few; J gene: TRBJ2-3; V gene: TRBV14; CDR3 protein: CASSQLRVDTQYF; CDR3 DNA: TGTGCCAGCAGCCAACTACGGGTGGATACGCAGTATTTT
D gene: NA; clone size: few; J gene: TRBJ1-5; V gene: TRBV28; CDR3 protein: CASSDTYNQPQHF; CDR3 DNA: TGTGCCAGCAGTGACACTTACAATCAGCCCCAGCATTTT
D gene: NA; clone size: NA; J gene: TRBJ2-5; V gene: TRBV5-5; CDR3 protein: CASSLEGKVQETQYF; CDR3 DNA: TGTGCCAGCAGCTTGGAGGGCAAGGTCCAAGAGACCCAGTACTTC
D gene: TRBD1; clone size: few; J gene: TRBJ1-2; V gene: TRBV6-5; CDR3 protein: CASSPDRGIRYGYTF; CDR3 DNA: TGTGCCAGCAGTCCGGACAGGGGGATACGGTATGGCTACACCTTC
D gene: NA; clone size: NA; J gene: TRBJ2-1; V gene: TRBV5-3; CDR3 protein: CASSVDSFSYNEQFF; CDR3 DNA: TGTGCCAGCAGCGTCGACAGTTTCTCCTACAATGAGCAGTTCTTC
D gene: NA; clone size: few; J gene: TRBJ1-1; V gene: TRBV19; CDR3 protein: CASSSTRGTEAFF; CDR3 DNA: TGTGCCAGTAGTTCCACACGAGGGACTGAAGCTTTCTTT
D gene: TRBD1; clone size: few; J gene: TRBJ2-2; V gene: TRBV11-3; CDR3 protein: CASSLGQQEAANTGELFF; CDR3 DNA: TGTGCCAGCAGCCTGGGACAGCAAGAAGCCGCGAACACCGGGGAGCTGTTTTTT
D gene: NA; clone size: few; J gene: TRBJ1-6; V gene: TRBV25-1; CDR3 protein: CASSEPTGLGNSPLHF; CDR3 DNA: TGTGCCAGCAGTGAACCCACAGGGTTGGGTAATTCACCCCTCCACTTT
D gene: TRBD1; clone size: few; J gene: TRBJ2-7; V gene: TRBV6-6; CDR3 protein: CASSRDRTSYEQYF; CDR3 DNA: TGTGCCAGCAGCCGGGACAGGACTTCCTACGAGCAGTACTTC
D gene: NA; clone size: few; J gene: TRBJ1-4; V gene: TRBV7-9; CDR3 protein: CAIIHQGPVTNEKLFF; CDR3 DNA: TGTGCCATTATTCATCAGGGCCCGGTAACTAATGAAAAACTGTTTTTT
D gene: NA; clone size: NA; J gene: TRBJ1-4; V gene: TRBV13; CDR3 protein: CASSRPGYNEKLFF; CDR3 DNA: TGTGCCAGCAGCCGACCGGGATATAATGAAAAACTGTTTTTT